This TCR beta chain stems from a study of blood T cells in healthy people across ages. Trimming took 3 bases from V and 8 from J, leaving 11 bases between them. Looked up from germline, CDR1 is SGHTA and CDR2 is FQGTGA. CDR3 size: 13 residues. A J-beta primer mix and a sample-barcoded 5' primer were used in a second PCR of roughly 6 to 11 cycles. Using its own MiXCR run on the 5' RACE reads, TCRdb lists one record per CDR3 protein. The sample has about 720,000 distinct CDR3 sequences, approximately 25% seen once. The sample was also linked to a second study, of T cells of mothers and their children.

The origin of this receptor is a boy under 18 in good health. The V gene is TRBV7-3, the J gene TRBJ2-4, with D possibly matching TRBD1 (6 bases). The sequencing input was blood. CDR3 loop: CASSLGPGDIQYF. CDR3 bases: TGTGCCAGCAGCTTGGGGCCAGGGGACATTCAGTACTTC.